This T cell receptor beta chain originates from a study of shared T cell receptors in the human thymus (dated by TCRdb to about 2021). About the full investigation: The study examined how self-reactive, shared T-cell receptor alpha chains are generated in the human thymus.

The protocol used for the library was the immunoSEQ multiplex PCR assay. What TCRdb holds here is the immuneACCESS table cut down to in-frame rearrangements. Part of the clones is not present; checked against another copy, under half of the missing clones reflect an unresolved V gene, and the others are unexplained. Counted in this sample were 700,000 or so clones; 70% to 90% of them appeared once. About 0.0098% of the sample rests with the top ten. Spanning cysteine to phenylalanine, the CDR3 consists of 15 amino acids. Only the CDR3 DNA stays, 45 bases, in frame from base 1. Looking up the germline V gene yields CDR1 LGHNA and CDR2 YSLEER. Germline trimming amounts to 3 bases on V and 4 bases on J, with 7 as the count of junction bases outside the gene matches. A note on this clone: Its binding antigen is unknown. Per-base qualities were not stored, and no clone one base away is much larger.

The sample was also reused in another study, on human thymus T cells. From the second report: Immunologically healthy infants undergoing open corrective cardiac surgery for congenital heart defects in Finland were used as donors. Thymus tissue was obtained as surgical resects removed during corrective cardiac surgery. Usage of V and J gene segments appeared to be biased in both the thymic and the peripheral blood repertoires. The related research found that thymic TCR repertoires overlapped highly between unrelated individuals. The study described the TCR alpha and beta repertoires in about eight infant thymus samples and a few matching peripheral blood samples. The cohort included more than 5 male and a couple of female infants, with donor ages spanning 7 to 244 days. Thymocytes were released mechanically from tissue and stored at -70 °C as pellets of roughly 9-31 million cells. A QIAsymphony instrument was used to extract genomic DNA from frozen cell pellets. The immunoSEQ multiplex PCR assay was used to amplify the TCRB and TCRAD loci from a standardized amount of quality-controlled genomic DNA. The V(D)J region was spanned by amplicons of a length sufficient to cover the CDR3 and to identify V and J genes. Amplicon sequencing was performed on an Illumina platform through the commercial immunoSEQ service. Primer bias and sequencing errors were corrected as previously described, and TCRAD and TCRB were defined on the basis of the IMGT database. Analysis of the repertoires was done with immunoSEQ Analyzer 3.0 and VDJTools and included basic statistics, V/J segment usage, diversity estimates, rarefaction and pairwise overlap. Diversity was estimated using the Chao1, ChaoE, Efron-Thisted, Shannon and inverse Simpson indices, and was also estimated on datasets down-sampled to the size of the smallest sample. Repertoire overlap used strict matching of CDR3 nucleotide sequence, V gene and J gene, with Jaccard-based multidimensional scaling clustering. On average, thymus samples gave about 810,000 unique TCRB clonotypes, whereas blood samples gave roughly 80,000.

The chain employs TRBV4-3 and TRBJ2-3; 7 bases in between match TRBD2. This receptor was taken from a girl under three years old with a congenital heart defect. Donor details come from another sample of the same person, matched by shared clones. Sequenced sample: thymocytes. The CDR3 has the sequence CASSQQPGGSDTQYF. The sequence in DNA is TGCGCCAGCAGCCAGCAACCCGGGGGGTCAGATACGCAGTATTTT.